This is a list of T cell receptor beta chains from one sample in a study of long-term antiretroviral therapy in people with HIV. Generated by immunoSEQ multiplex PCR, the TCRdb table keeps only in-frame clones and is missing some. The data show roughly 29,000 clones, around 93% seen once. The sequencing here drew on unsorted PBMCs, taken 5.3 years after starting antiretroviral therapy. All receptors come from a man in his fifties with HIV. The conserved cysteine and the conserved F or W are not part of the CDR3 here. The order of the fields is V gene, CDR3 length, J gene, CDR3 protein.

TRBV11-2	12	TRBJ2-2	ASSLAGWAGELF
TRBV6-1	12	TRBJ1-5	ASVDRGGNQPQH
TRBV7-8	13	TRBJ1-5	ASSVLQGRDQPQH
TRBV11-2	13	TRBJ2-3	ASSSGLAGIYTQY
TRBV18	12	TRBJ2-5	ASSPDSWEETQY
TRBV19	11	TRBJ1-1	ASSPTDRAEAF
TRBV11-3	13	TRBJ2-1	ASSFSRSSYNEQF
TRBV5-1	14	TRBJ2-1	ASSLVPGGPYNEQF
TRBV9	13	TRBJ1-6	ASSDRAPGNSPLH
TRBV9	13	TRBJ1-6	ASSPHLEDLSPLH
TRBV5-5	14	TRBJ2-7	ASSLLWDRTAYEQY
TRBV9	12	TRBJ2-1	ASSVRPDKGEQF
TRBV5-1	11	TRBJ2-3	ASSFYPGDTQY
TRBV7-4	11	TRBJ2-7	ASSLAAGSEQY
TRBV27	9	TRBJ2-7	ASSLGYEQY
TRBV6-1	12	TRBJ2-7	ASMRAGTSYEQY
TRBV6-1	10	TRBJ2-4	ASKGQGGIQY
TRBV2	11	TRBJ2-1	ATRQALYNEQF
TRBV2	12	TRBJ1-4	ASSERQHGNPLF
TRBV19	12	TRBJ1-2	ASSIRGDNYGYT
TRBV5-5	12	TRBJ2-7	ASSLWDRSYEQY
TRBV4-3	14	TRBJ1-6	ASSPTGQGANSPLH
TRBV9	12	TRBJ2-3	ASSVDRGTDTQY
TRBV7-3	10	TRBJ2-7	ASRSLSYEQY
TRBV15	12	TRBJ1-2	ATRDPRGPYGYT
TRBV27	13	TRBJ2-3	ASSYLAGGIDTQY
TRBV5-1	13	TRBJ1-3	ASRESGYSGNTIY
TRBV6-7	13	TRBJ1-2	ASSPSWDLCYGYT
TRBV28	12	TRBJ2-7	ASSSSGWSYEQY
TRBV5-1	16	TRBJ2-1	ASSLEAAGTGPNNEQF
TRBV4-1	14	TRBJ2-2	ASSPPRGQDTGELF
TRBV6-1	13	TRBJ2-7	ASSGTGEGFYEQY
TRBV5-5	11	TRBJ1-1	ASSVIANTEAF
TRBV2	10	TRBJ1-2	ASRITGQGYT
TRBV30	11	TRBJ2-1	AWEEGSRNEQF